The present T cell receptor beta chain was sequenced within a study of cytomegalovirus exposure and HLA in healthy donors. General observations from the study: For TCR beta chains, V- and J-gene trimming was later linked to a missense DCLRE1C variant. Later on, an analysis tied around 17,000 TCR beta sequences to HLA alleles at 0.05 false discovery rate. Accounts indicate the classifier identified cytomegalovirus status with strong specificity and sensitivity.

A remark on this clone: Its cognate antigen is unknown. The junction and the germline gene differ at one end; a read error may be behind it.

The PCR contained 60 Vbeta and 13 Jbeta primers. Here immunoSEQ multiplex PCR was the method, and the copy in TCRdb shows in-frame clones only, minus some. In the table there are about 180,000 clones, less than 90% of which are singletons. Per germline, CDR1 SEHNR and CDR2 FQNEAQ (reference sequence). The CDR3 is made up of 12 amino acids. The chain is built from TRBV7-9 and TRBJ1-4; possibly TRBD1 for D (6 bases). This receptor was obtained from a man younger than 40 in good health and CMV-seronegative. Sequencing was done on a sample of PBMCs. CDR3 bases: TGTTCCAGCAGGGGCGCGGGTGAAAAACTGTTTTTT. Protein product: CSSRGAGEKLFF. Looking up the rest from reference TRBV7-9 and TRBJ1-4 gives the full variable domain: DTGVSQNPRHKITKRGQNVTFRCDPISEHNRLYWYRQTLGQGPEFLTYFQNEAQLEKSRLLSDRFSAERPKGSFSTLEIQRTEQGDSAMYLCSSRGAGEKLFFGSGTQLSVL.